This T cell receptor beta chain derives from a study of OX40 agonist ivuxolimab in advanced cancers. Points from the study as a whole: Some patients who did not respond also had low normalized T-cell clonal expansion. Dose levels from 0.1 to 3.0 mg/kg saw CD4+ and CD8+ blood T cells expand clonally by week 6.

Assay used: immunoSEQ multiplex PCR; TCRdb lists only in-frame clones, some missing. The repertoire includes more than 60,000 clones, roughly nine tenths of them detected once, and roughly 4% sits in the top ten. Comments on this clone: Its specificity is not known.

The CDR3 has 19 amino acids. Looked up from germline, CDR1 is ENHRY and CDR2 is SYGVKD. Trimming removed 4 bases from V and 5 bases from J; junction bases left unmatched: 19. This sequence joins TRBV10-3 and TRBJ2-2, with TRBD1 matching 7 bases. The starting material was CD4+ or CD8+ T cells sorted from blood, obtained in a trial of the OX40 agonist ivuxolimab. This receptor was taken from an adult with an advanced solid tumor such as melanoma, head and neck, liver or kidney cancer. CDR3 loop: CAISVTGTDDWVVTGELFF. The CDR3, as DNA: TGTGCCATCAGTGTAACCGGGACAGACGATTGGGTTGTAACCGGGGAGCTGTTTTTT.